The 7 T cell receptor beta chains given below trace back to one sample, sequenced in a study of T-cell reconstitution after alpha-beta-depleted transplantation in children. Molecular barcoding with unique molecular identifiers was used for the TCRbeta library. TCRdb ran MiXCR on the PCR reads and lists one entry per CDR3 protein. The data contain about 460,000 distinct CDR3 sequences, roughly 10% of them seen just once; the ten biggest clones take up around 15%. The specimen was PBMCs, mostly from graft donor cells, collected 180 days after TCRalphabeta/CD19-depleted stem cell transplant. These receptors all stem from a female patient aged 2-9 years who had a stem cell transplant for aplastic anemia, so the T cells may come from the graft donor.

This rearrangement joins TRBV2 to TRBJ1-5, with a tentative D call TRBD1 (6 bases). CDR3 size: 14 residues. The ends were cut back, 5 bases at V and 3 bases at J, with 11 bases in the middle. Germline CDR1 and CDR2: SNHLY and FYNNEI. The CDR3 loop reads CASSQQGNNQPQHF. The CDR3 coding sequence is TGTGCCAGCAGTCAACAGGGAAACAATCAGCCCCAGCATTTT.

This clonotype was observed a handful of times. The V and J genes are TRBV29-1 and TRBJ1-2; D is unresolved. The CDR3 length is 16 residues. Trimming took 0 bases from V and 4 from J, leaving 18 bases between them. Germline V gene data show CDR1 as SQVTM and CDR2 as ANQGSEA. CDR3 in DNA: TGCAGCGTTGAAGATCGAGAGGCAAGGGCGGCCTATGGCTACACCTTC. Translating gives CSVEDREARAAYGYTF.

This clonotype has a handful of counts. The chain uses TRBV12-3 or TRBV12-4 and TRBJ2-7; 14 nucleotides align to TRBD2. The CDR3 has 15 residues. The J segment lost 5 bases and the V segment lost 2 bases, leaving 2 bases of the junction unmatched. The CDR3 is CASSLWTSGRNEQYF. The DNA of the CDR3 is TGTGCCAGCAGTTTATGGACTAGCGGGAGGAACGAGCAGTACTTC.

The chain carries TRBV11-3 and TRBJ1-1; D remains unclear. This CDR3 is built from 16 residues. Germline loops: CDR1 SGHNT, CDR2 YENEEA. V was cut by 0 bases and J by 1 base, with 12 bases left in between. The CDR3 sequence: CASSLDPGPANTEAFF. The CDR3 coding sequence is TGTGCCAGCAGCTTAGATCCCGGACCGGCGAACACTGAAGCTTTCTTT. The entire variable domain, with the rest obtained from reference TRBV11-3 and TRBJ1-1, is as follows: EAGVVQSPRYKIIEKKQPVAFWCNPISGHNTLYWYLQNLGQGPELLIRYENEEAVDDSQLPKDRFSAERLKGVDSTLKIQPAELGDSAVYLCASSLDPGPANTEAFFGQGTRLTVV.

This chain links TRBV28 with TRBJ2-2; D possibly corresponds to TRBD2 (6 bases). CDR1 is MDHEN and CDR2 is SYDVKM in the germline V gene. V lost 8 bases, J lost 4 bases, and 11 bases lay in between. The CDR3 totals 13 residues. In DNA form, the CDR3 reads TGTGCCAGCGGGCTGGGGGGCACCGGGGAGCTGTTTTTT. Translation gives CASGLGGTGELFF.

This sequence joins TRBV20-1 and TRBJ2-7; 12 bases line up with TRBD1. The CDR3 contains 19 residues. CDR1 is DFQATT and CDR2 is SNEGSKA in the germline V gene (reference sequence). Trimming cost V 3 bases and J 2 bases; bases outside gene matches: 17. The CDR3 spells CSARGGQGAWSGRPYEQYF. CDR3 sequence (DNA): TGCAGTGCTAGGGGGGGACAGGGGGCATGGAGCGGGAGGCCCTACGAGCAGTACTTC.

The sample holds many counts of this clonotype. The chain is built from TRBV28 and TRBJ2-7; 7 bases align to TRBD1. CDR3 length: 12 amino acids. The germline gives CDR1 MDHEN, CDR2 SYDVKM. Trimming cost V 7 bases and J 11 bases; bases outside gene matches: 11. The CDR3 sequence is CASTKTGNREYF. The CDR3 DNA reads as TGTGCCAGCACCAAGACAGGGAATCGTGAGTACTTC.